The 17 T cell receptor beta chains reported below all come from one sample, sequenced in a study of neurological immune-mediated disorders. TCRdb ran MiXCR on the 5' RACE reads and lists one entry per CDR3 protein. The data hold 55,000 to 85,000 distinct CDR3 sequences, with around 3% observed a single time. Source material: PBMCs. These receptors were obtained from a woman aged 45-65 years with multiple sclerosis.

Many counts were recorded for this clonotype. V usage is TRBV11-2 and J usage is TRBJ2-1, with 11 bases fitting TRBD2. Trimming at V came to 8 bases and at J to 2 bases, leaving 5 bases not matched to a gene. The CDR3 runs 15 residues. Germline loops: CDR1 SGHAT, CDR2 FQNNGV. The CDR3 here is CASCRLAGTYNEQFF. CDR3 DNA: TGTGCCAGCTGCAGACTAGCGGGGACCTACAATGAGCAGTTCTTC.

At least ten counts were recorded for this clonotype. The rearrangement uses TRBV20-1 and TRBJ1-4; the D gene is possibly TRBD1 (5 bases). V was pared by 5 bases and J by 8 bases, with 18 bases between. Germline-derived CDR1 and CDR2 are DFQATT and SNEGSKA (reference sequence). The CDR3 spans 14 residues. Written as DNA, the CDR3 is TGCAGTGCTTCCCTTGGGGGGAGACGCGAAAAACTGTTTTTT. Its translation: CSASLGGRREKLFF.

At least ten counts were recorded for this clonotype. The V gene is TRBV7-2, the J gene TRBJ2-1, with no clear D. This CDR3 contains 13 residues. Germline V gene data show CDR1 as SGHTA and CDR2 as FQGNSA. V lost 1 base and J lost 8, with 9 bases in between. As DNA, the CDR3 is TGTGCCAGCAGCTTAGGTGGGAAATATGAGCAGTTCTTC. Translated: CASSLGGKYEQFF.

This clonotype has a count of ten or more. V usage is TRBV5-1 and J usage is TRBJ2-5; D is ambiguous. V was cut by 3 bases and J by 1 base, with 7 bases left in between. Per germline, CDR1 SGHRS and CDR2 YFSETQ. The CDR3 has 13 amino acids. The CDR3 DNA sequence: TGCGCCAGCAGCTCACAACCCCAAGAGACCCAGTACTTC. Its protein is CASSSQPQETQYF.

A word on this clonotype: A much larger clone is a single base away; this may be a read error. This sequence joins TRBV4-2 and TRBJ1-2; TRBD1 aligns across 8 bases. Germline loops: CDR1 LGHNA, CDR2 YNFKEQ. Trimming at V came to 0 bases and at J to 3 bases, leaving 6 bases not matched to a gene. This CDR3 has 16 residues. The CDR3, as DNA: TGTGCCAGCAGCCAAGAAGAAGGGACAGGAGACTATGGCTACACCTTC. It specifies CASSQEEGTGDYGYTF.

This clonotype was recorded at least ten times. CDR3 loop: CSASTGLASYEQYF. CDR3 bases: TGCAGTGCATCCACCGGACTAGCTTCCTACGAGCAGTACTTC. The J gene is TRBJ2-7, the V gene TRBV20-1; TRBD2 aligns across 8 bases. The CDR3 has 14 amino acids. CDR1 is DFQATT and CDR2 is SNEGSKA in the germline V gene (reference sequence). J gave up 1 base and V 6 bases, and 8 bases lay outside the gene matches.

The chain employs TRBV10-3 and TRBJ2-3; no clear D gene. The CDR3 is 15 residues long. The V gene's germline CDR1 is ENHRY and CDR2 SYGVKD. Trimming left V 3 bases short and J 2 bases short, with 12 bases between. The CDR3 nucleotides are TGTGCCATCAGTGAATTTCTGGCGGACACAGATACGCAGTATTTT. Translated, it gives CAISEFLADTDTQYF.

This clonotype was counted ten times or more. V gene TRBV7-2 combines with J gene TRBJ2-3, with 8 bases lining up with TRBD2. Per the germline V gene, CDR1 is SGHTA and CDR2 is FQGNSA. The CDR3 length is 16 residues. With V trimmed by 5 bases and J by 6 bases, 13 bases remained unmatched. DNA of the CDR3: TGTGCCAGCAGCCCGCGTGTAGCGGGAAGAATGGATACGCAGTATTTT. Its protein product is CASSPRVAGRMDTQYF.

V gene TRBV4-3 combines with J gene TRBJ2-3; TRBD2 matches at 8 bases. Germline loops: CDR1 LGHNA, CDR2 YSLEER. This CDR3 comprises 17 residues. Germline trimming cut 0 bases from V and 4 bases from J; bases unmatched to any gene: 9. The CDR3 loop is CASSQDIQRGGADTQYF. The CDR3, as DNA: TGCGCCAGCAGCCAAGATATTCAACGGGGGGGCGCAGATACGCAGTATTTT.

As to this clonotype: Possible read error: a much larger clone is one base away. This chain links TRBV6-6 with TRBJ1-1; D remains ambiguous. The CDR3 covers 15 residues. Trimming removed 6 bases at V and 1 base at J, with 15 bases between. Germline values: CDR1 MNHNY, CDR2 SVGAGI (reference sequence). For the CDR3, the DNA is TGTGCCAGCAGGGGTCTTACAAAGGGGAACACTGAAGCTTTCTTT. Its protein product is CASRGLTKGNTEAFF.

This clonotype was seen many times. The rearrangement links TRBV15 to TRBJ2-2, with 8 nucleotides matching TRBD1. Germline values: CDR1 LNHNV, CDR2 YYDKDF (reference sequence). Trimming removed 0 bases from V and 4 bases from J; junction bases left unmatched: 4. The CDR3 consists of 16 residues. The CDR3 here is CATSRDRDRRTGELFF. CDR3 coding DNA: TGTGCCACCAGCAGAGATAGGGACAGGCGCACCGGGGAGCTGTTTTTT.

This clonotype has just a few counts. Its ends do not fully match the called genes, so a read error is possible. The gene calls are TRBV7-7 and TRBJ2-5; a possible D gene is TRBD2 (5 bases). This CDR3 is built from 12 residues. Germline loops: CDR1 SSHAT, CDR2 FNYEAQ (reference sequence). CDR3 nucleotide sequence: TGTGCTAGCAGCCCCCGGGATGAAGCCCAGTACTTC. Protein sequence: CASSPRDEAQYF.

Many counts were recorded for this clonotype. The chain has TRBV5-1 and TRBJ2-5, with D perhaps matching TRBD2 (5 bases). This CDR3 region has 13 residues. Germline V gene sequence: CDR1 SGHRS, CDR2 YFSETQ. Trimming cost V 2 bases and J 3 bases, with 8 bases left between them. The CDR3 bases are TGCGCCAGCAGCTTTGGTAGCGAAGAGACCCAGTACTTC. The encoded protein is CASSFGSEETQYF.

This clonotype was seen many times. The gene calls are TRBV5-1 and TRBJ1-6, with 8 bases lining up with TRBD1. This CDR3 contains 14 residues. CDR1 and CDR2 (germline): SGHRS, YFSETQ. After removal of 3 bases from V and 5 bases from J, the junction contained 1 base not matched to a gene. The CDR3 sequence is CASSSDRDNSPLHF. The CDR3 DNA reads TGCGCCAGCAGCTCGGACAGGGATAATTCACCCCTCCACTTT.

This clonotype was seen repeatedly, ten times or more. This chain connects TRBV20-1 to TRBJ2-5, with D possibly TRBD1 on 6 matching bases. Trimming removed 6 bases at V and 5 bases at J, with 19 bases between. This CDR3 contains 14 residues. Germline loops: CDR1 DFQATT, CDR2 SNEGSKA (reference sequence). The CDR3 sequence is CSAKRGTQEETQYF. As DNA, the CDR3 is TGCAGTGCCAAGAGGGGGACACAAGAGGAGACCCAGTACTTC.

This clonotype was recorded at least ten times. The chain carries TRBV2 and TRBJ2-1, with a tentative D call TRBD1 (8 bases). Trimming cost V 6 bases and J 4 bases, with 25 bases left between them. The germline gives CDR1 SNHLY, CDR2 FYNNEI. The CDR3 is made up of 18 amino acids. DNA of the CDR3: TGTGCCAGCAGGGAAACCAGGGGGCTAGCGGCCCGATACAATGAGCAGTTCTTC. Its translation is CASRETRGLAARYNEQFF. Combining the CDR3 with reference TRBV2 and TRBJ2-1 gives the whole variable domain EPEVTQTPSHQVTQMGQEVILRCVPISNHLYFYWYRQILGQKVEFLVSFYNNEISEKSEIFDDQFSVERPDGSNFTLKIRSTKLEDSAMYFCASRETRGLAARYNEQFFGPGTRLTVL.

This clonotype appeared many times. V usage is TRBV5-1 and J usage is TRBJ2-1; D is unclear. Germline V gene lookup returns CDR1 SGHRS and CDR2 YFSETQ. V shed 0 bases and J shed 7 bases, with 17 bases lying between them. CDR3 length: 16 amino acids. CDR3 in amino acids: CASSLDPPGRYNEQFF. The CDR3 region has the DNA TGCGCCAGCAGCTTGGATCCTCCCGGGCGTTATAATGAGCAGTTCTTC.